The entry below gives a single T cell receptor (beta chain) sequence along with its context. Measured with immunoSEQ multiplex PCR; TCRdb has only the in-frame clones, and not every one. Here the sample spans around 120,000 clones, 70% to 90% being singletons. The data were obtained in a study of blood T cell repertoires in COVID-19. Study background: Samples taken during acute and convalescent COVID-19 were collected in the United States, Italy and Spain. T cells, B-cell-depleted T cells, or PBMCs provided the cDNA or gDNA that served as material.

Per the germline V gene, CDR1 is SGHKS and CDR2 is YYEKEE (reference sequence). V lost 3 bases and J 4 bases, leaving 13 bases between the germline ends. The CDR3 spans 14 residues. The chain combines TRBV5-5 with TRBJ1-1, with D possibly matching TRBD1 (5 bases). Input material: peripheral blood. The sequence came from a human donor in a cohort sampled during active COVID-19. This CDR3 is CASSWDSGGTEAFF. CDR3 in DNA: TGTGCCAGCAGCTGGGATTCGGGGGGCACTGAAGCTTTCTTT.